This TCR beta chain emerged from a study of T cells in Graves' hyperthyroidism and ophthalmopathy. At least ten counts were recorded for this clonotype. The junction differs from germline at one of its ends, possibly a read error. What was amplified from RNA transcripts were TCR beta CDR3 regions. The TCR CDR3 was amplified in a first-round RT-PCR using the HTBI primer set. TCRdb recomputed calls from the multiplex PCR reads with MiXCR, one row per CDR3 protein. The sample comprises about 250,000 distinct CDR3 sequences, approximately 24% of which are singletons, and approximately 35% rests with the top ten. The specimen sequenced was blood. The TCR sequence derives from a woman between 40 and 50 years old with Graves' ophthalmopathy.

CDR3 DNA sequence: TGTGCTAGCAGCTCCTTGCCGGGTACGCAAGAGACCCAGTACTTC. As protein: CASSSLPGTQETQYF. The J gene is TRBJ2-5, the V gene TRBV7-7; the D is unclear. CDR3 size: 15 residues. In germline, CDR1 is SSHAT, CDR2 FNYEAQ (reference sequence). The full variable domain, rest sourced from reference TRBV7-7 and TRBJ2-5, is GAGVSQSPRYKVTKRGQDVTLRCDPISSHATLYWYQQALGQGPEFLTYFNYEAQPDKSGLPSDRFSAERPEGSISTLTIQRTEQRDSAMYRCASSSLPGTQETQYFGPGTRLLVL.